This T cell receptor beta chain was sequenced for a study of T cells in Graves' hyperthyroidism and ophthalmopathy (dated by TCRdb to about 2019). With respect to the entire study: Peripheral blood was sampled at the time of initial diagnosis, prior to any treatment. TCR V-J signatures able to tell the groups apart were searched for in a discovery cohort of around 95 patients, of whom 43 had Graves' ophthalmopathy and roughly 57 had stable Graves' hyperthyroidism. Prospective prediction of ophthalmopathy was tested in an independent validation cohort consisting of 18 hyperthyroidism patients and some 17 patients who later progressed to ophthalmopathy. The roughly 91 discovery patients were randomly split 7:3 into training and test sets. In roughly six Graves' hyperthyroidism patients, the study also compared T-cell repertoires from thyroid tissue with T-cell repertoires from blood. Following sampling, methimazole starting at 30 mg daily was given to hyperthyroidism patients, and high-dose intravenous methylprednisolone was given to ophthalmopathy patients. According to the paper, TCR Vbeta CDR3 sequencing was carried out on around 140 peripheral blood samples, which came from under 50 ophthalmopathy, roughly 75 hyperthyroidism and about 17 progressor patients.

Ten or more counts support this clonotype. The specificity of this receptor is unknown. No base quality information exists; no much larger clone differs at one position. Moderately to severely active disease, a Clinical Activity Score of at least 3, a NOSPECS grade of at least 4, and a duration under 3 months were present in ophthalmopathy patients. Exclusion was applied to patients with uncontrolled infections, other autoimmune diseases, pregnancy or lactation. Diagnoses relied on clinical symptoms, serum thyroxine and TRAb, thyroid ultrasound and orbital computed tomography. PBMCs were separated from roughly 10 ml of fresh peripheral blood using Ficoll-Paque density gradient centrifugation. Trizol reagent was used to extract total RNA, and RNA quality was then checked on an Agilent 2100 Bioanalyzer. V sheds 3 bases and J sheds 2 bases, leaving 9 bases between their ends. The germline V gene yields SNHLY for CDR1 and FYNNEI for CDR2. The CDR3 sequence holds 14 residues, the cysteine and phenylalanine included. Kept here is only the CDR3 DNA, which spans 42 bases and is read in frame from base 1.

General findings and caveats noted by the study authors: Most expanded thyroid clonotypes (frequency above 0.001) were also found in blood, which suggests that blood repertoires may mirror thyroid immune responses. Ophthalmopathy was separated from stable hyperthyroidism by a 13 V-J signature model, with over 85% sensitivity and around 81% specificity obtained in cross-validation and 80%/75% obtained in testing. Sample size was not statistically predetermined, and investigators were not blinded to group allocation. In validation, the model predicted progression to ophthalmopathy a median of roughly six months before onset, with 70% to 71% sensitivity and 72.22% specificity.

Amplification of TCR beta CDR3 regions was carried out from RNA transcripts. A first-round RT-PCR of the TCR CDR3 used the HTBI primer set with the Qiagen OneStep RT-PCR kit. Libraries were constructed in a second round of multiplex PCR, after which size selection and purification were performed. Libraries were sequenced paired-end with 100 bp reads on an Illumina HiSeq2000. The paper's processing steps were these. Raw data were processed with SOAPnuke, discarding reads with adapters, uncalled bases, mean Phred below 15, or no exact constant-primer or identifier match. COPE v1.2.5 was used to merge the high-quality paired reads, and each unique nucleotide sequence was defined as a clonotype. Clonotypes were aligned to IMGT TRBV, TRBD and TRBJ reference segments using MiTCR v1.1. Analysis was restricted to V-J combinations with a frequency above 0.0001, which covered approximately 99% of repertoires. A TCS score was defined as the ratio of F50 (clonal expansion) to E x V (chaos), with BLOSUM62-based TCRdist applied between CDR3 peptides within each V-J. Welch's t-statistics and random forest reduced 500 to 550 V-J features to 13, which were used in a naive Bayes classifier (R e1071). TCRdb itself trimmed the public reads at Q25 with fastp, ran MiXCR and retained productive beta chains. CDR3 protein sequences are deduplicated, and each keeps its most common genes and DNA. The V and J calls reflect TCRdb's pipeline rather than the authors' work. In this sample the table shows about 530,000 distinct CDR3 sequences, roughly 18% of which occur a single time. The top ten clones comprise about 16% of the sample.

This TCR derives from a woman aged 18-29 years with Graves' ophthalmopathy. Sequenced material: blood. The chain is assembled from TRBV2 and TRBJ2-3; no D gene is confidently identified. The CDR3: CASSEMAVTDTQYF. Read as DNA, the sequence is TGTGCCAGCAGTGAGATGGCGGTCACAGATACGCAGTATTTT.